This T cell receptor (beta chain) originates from a study of blood T cell repertoires in COVID-19. The overall study: Samples taken during acute and convalescent COVID-19 were collected in the United States, Italy and Spain. PBMCs, B-cell-depleted T cells, or T cells were the source of the cDNA or gDNA that made up the material.

TCRdb's table, derived via immunoSEQ multiplex PCR, lists solely in-frame clones and lacks some. This sample has a few hundred thousand clones, with roughly 84% found just once. The V gene's germline CDR1 is SGHNT and CDR2 YYREEE (reference sequence). This CDR3 spans 15 amino acids. V shed 5 bases, J shed 3 bases, and the junction held 7 bases outside the gene matches. Either two negative PCRs, clearance, or symptom resolution qualified Cohort 3 donors as recovered. The sample comprised PBMCs or T cells enriched from blood (not recorded which). J is TRBJ1-5 and V is TRBV5-4; 8 bases align to TRBD1. This receptor was obtained from a woman in her thirties or forties who had recovered from COVID-19. CDR3 amino acids: CASSPGRGLNQPQHF. The CDR3 DNA reads TGTGCCAGCAGTCCCGGCAGGGGGCTCAATCAGCCCCAGCATTTT.